At least ten counts were recorded for the clone carrying this T cell receptor (beta chain). This sample was included in a study of T cells in Graves' hyperthyroidism and ophthalmopathy. The length of the CDR3 is 14 residues. Trimming cost V 5 bases and J 8 bases, with 15 bases left between them. Germline CDR1 reads LGHDT; CDR2 reads YNNKEL (reference sequence). Amplification targeted TCR beta CDR3 regions from RNA transcripts. The HTBI primer set served for first-round RT-PCR of the TCR CDR3. TCRdb re-derived calls from the multiplex PCR reads in MiXCR, one entry per CDR3 protein. This table has some 250,000 distinct CDR3 sequences, 13% to 15% appearing once.

The receptor's source is a woman in her forties with Graves' hyperthyroidism that later progressed to Graves' ophthalmopathy. The specimen was blood. The V and J genes are TRBV3-1 and TRBJ1-4, with D unresolved. CDR3 in amino acids: CASSASLEAEKLFF. CDR3 bases: TGTGCCAGCAGCGCGAGTTTAGAGGCCGAAAAACTGTTTTTT. Supplemented by reference TRBV3-1 and TRBJ1-4, the full variable domain reads DTAVSQTPKYLVTQMGNDKSIKCEQNLGHDTMYWYKQDSKKFLKIMFSYNNKELIINETVPNRFSPKSPDKAHLNLHINSLELGDSAVYFCASSASLEAEKLFFGSGTQLSVL.